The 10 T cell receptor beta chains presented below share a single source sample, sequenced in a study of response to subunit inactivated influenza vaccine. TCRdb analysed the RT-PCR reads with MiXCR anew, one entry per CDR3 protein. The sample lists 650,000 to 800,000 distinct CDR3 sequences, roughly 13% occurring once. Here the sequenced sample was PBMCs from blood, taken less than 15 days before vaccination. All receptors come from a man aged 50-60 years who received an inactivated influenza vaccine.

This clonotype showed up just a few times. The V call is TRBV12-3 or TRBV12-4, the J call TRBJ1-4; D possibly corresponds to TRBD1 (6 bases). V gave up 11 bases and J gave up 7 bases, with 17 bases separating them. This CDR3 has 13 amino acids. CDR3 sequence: CASSRIGGEKLFF. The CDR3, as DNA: TGTGCCTCTTCCAGGATAGGGGGTGAAAAACTGTTTTTT.

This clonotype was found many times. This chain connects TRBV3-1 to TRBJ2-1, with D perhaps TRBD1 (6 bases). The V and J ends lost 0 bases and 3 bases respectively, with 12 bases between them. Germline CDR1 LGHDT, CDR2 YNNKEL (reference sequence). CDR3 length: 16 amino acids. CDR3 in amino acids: CASSQEMGALYNEQFF. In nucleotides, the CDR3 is TGTGCCAGCAGCCAAGAGATGGGGGCCCTCTACAATGAGCAGTTCTTC.

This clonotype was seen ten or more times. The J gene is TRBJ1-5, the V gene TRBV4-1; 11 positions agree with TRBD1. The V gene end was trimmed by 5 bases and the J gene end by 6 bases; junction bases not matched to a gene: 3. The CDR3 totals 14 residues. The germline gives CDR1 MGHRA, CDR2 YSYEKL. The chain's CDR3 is CASSGQGASQPQHF. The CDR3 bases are TGCGCCAGCAGCGGACAGGGGGCGAGTCAGCCCCAGCATTTT.

The CDR3 loop is CSVIAGSNSEQFF. The CDR3 DNA is TGCAGTGTTATAGCGGGATCGAATAGTGAGCAGTTCTTC. The J gene is TRBJ2-1, the V gene TRBV20-1; 8 bases are a match to TRBD2. V was pared by 7 bases and J by 9 bases, with 11 bases of the junction left unmatched. The germline CDR1 and CDR2 sequences are DFQATT and SNEGSKA (reference sequence). This CDR3 region has 13 residues.

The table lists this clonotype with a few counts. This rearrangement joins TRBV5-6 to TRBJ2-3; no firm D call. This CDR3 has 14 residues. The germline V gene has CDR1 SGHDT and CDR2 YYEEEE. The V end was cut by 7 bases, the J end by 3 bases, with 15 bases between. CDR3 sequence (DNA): TGTGCCAGCTTAAGATCCCCTGGAACAGATACGCAGTATTTT. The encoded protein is CASLRSPGTDTQYF.

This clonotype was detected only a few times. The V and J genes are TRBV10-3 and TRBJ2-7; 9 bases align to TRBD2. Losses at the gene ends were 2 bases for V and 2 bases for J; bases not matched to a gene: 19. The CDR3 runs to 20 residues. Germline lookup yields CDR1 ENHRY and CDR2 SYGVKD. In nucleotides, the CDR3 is TGTGCCATCAGTGAGATGATTGGTGGTGTTAGCGGGAGCAATCCCTACGAGCAGTACTTC. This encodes CAISEMIGGVSGSNPYEQYF.

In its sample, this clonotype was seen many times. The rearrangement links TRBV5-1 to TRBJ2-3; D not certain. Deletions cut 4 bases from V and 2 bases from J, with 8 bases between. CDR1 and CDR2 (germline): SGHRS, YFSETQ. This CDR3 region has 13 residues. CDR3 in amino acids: CASSPPPTDTQYF. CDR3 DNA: TGCGCCAGCAGCCCTCCCCCCACAGATACGCAGTATTTT.

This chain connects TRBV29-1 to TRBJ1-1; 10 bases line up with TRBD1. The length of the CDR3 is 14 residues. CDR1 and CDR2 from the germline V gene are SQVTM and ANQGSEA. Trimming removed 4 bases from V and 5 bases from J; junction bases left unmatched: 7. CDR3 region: CSVVRTGGVTEAFF. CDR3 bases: TGCAGCGTTGTCCGGACAGGGGGGGTGACTGAAGCTTTCTTT.

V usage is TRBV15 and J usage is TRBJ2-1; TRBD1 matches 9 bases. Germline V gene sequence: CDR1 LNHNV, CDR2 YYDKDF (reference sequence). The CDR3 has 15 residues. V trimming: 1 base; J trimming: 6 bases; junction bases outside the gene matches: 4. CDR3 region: CATSRGGQGINEQFF. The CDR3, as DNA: TGTGCCACCAGCAGAGGTGGACAGGGGATCAATGAGCAGTTCTTC. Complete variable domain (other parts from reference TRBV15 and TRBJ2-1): DAMVIQNPRYQVTQFGKPVTLSCSQTLNHNVMYWYQQKSSQAPKLLFHYYDKDFNNEADTPDNFQSRRPNTSFCFLDIRSPGLGDTAMYLCATSRGGQGINEQFFGPGTRLTVL.

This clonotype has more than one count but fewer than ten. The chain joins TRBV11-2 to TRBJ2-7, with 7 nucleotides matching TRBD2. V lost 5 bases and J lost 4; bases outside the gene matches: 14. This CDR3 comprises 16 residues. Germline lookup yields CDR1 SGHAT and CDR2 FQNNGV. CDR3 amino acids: CASSPIRRTGRYEQYF. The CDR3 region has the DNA TGTGCCAGCAGCCCCATTAGGAGGACCGGGAGGTACGAGCAGTACTTC. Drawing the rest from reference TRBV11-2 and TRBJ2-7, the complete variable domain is EAGVAQSPRYKIIEKRQSVAFWCNPISGHATLYWYQQILGQGPKLLIQFQNNGVVDDSQLPKDRFSAERLKGVDSTLKIQPAKLEDSAVYLCASSPIRRTGRYEQYFGPGTRLTVT.